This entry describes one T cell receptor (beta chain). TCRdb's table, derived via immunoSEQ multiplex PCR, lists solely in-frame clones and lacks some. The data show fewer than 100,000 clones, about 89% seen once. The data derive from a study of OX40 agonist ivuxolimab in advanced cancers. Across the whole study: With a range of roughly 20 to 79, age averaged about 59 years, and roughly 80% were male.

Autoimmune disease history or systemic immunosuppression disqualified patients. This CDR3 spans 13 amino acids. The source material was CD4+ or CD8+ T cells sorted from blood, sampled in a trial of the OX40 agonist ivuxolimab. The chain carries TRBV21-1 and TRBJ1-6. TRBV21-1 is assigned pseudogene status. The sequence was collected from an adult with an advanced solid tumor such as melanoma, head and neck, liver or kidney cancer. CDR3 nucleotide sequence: TGTGCCAGCAGGAGAGAGACGGATTCACCCCTCCACTTT. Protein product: CASRRETDSPLHF.